This T cell receptor beta chain was recovered during a study of T cells expressing NK-cell markers. Across the whole study: Repertoire data for TCR beta were derived from sorted T cells (CD3+CD56+NKG2C+, CD3+CD56+NKG2C- and CD3+CD56-NKG2C+). Seropositivity for HCMV was found in seven of the eight sequenced donors, with one seronegative. Study-wide results and caveats: The share of CD8+ T cells held by dominant NKG2C+ clonotypes was roughly 1.0-8% in several donors. Dominance of the CD3+CD56-NKG2C+ fraction by these clonotypes also held in several donors.

The CDR3 runs to 15 residues. Germline V lookup: CDR1 DFQATT, CDR2 SNEGSKA (reference sequence). For each CDR3 protein, TCRdb gives one entry from its re-call of the 5' RACE reads, without DNA. This sample's table has almost 450,000 distinct CDR3 sequences. In the case of this clonotype: Its antigen is unknown.

The chain links TRBV20-1 to TRBJ2-7; the TCRdb call, TRBD1, lacks DNA for checking. This sequence originates from a woman between 18 and 69 years old in good health. The sequenced material came from blood T cells: a sorted CD56 or NKG2C T cell subset, CD4+ or CD8+ T cells, or bulk PBMC T cells (not recorded which). The CDR3 region is CSARTGDTTFYEQYF.